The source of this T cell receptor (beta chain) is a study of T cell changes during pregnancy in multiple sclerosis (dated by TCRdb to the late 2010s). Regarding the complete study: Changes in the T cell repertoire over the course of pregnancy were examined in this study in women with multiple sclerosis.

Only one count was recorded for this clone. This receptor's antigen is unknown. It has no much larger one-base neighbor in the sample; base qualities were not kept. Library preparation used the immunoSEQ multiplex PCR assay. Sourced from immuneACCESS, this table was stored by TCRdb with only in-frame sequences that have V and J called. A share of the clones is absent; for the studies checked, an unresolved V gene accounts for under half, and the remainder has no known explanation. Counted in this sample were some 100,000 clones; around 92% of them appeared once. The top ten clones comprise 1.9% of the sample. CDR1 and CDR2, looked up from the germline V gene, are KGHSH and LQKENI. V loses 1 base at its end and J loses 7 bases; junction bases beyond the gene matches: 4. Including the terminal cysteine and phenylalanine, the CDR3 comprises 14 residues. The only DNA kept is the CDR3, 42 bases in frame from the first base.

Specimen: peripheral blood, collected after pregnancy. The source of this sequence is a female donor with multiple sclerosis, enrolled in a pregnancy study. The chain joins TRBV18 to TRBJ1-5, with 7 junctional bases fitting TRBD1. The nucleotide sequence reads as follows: TGTGCCAGCTCACCACAGGGGGCCGAACAGCCCCAGCATTTT. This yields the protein CASSPQGAEQPQHF.